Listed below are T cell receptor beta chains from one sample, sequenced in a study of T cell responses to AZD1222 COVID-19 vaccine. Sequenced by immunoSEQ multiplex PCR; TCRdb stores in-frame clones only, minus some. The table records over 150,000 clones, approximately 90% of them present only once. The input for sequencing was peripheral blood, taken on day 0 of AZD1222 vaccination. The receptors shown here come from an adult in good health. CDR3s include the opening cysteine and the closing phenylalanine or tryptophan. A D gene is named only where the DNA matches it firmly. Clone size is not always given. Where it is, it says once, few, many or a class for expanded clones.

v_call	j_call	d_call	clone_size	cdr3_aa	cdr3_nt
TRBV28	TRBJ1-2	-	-	CASSLQGQRGYTF	TGTGCCAGCAGTTTACAGGGTCAGCGTGGCTACACCTTC
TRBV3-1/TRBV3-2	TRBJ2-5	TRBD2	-	CASSQATSGGARGETQYF	TGTGCCAGCAGCCAGGCAACTAGCGGGGGGGCCAGAGGTGAGACCCAGTACTTC
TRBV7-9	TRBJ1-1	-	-	CASSLGSGDTEAFF	TGTGCCAGCAGCCTCGGGAGTGGAGACACTGAAGCTTTCTTT
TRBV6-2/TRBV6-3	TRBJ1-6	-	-	CASSYSALNSPLHF	TGTGCCAGCAGTTACTCTGCCCTTAATTCACCCCTCCACTTT
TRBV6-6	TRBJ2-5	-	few	CASSYGGPETQYF	TGTGCCAGCAGTTACGGGGGCCCAGAGACCCAGTACTTC
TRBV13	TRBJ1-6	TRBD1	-	CASSARQGNTGSPLHF	TGTGCCAGCAGCGCCCGACAGGGGAATACGGGTTCACCCCTCCACTTT
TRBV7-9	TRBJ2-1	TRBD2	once	CASSLEGSGGGNEQFF	TGTGCCAGCAGCTTAGAAGGTAGCGGGGGAGGGAATGAGCAGTTCTTC
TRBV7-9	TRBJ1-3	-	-	CASSLWDTGNTIYF	TGTGCCAGCAGCTTATGGGACACAGGAAACACCATATATTTT
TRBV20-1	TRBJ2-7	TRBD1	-	CSAGQSYEQYF	TGCAGTGCGGGACAGTCCTACGAGCAGTACTTC
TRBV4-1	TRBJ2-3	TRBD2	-	CASSLSGGLNTDTQYF	TGCGCCAGCAGCCTGAGCGGGGGCCTAAACACAGATACGCAGTATTTT
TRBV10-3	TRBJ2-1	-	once	CAISELSSNEQFF	TGTGCCATCAGTGAATTAAGCTCCAATGAGCAGTTCTTC
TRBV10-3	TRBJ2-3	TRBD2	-	CASDGGAGTDTQYF	TGTGCCAGCGACGGGGGGGCCGGGACAGATACGCAGTATTTT
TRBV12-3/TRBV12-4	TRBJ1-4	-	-	CASSLWPGEKLFF	TGTGCCAGCAGTTTGTGGCCAGGTGAAAAACTGTTTTTT
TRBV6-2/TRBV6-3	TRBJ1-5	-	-	CASSSGQPNQPQHF	TGTGCCAGCAGCTCTGGACAGCCTAATCAGCCCCAGCATTTT
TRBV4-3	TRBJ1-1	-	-	CASSQDRSSEAFF	TGCGCCAGCAGCCAAGATCGGAGTTCTGAAGCTTTCTTT
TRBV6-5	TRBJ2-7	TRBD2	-	CASRGLAGEQYF	TGTGCCAGCAGGGGACTAGCGGGCGAGCAGTACTTC
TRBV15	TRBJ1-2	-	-	CATSRFKGEGYTF	TGTGCCACCAGCAGGTTCAAGGGGGAAGGCTACACCTTC
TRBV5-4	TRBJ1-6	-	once	CASSSYNSPLHF	TGTGCCAGCAGCTCCTATAATTCACCCCTCCACTTT
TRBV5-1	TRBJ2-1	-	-	CASSDGTVSYNEQFF	TGCGCCAGCAGCGACGGGACGGTTTCCTACAATGAGCAGTTCTTC
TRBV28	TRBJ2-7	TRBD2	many	CASSFFSGGFEQYF	TGTGCCAGCAGTTTTTTTAGCGGGGGTTTCGAGCAGTACTTC
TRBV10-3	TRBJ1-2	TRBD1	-	CAISEQGAIGYTF	TGTGCCATCAGCGAACAGGGGGCGATCGGCTACACCTTC
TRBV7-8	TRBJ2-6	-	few	CASSLSRRRAVSGANVLTF	TGTGCCAGCAGCTTATCTCGGAGGCGGGCTGTCTCTGGGGCCAACGTCCTGACTTTC
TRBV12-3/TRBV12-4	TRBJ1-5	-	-	CASSLAHNQPQHF	TGTGCCAGCAGTTTAGCGCACAATCAGCCCCAGCATTTT
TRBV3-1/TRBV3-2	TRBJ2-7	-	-	CASSQPPREQYF	TGTGCCAGCAGCCAGCCCCCCCGCGAGCAGTACTTC
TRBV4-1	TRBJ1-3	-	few	CASSQGPAGGSNSGNTIYF	TGCGCCAGCAGCCAAGGCCCCGCGGGCGGATCAAACTCTGGAAACACCATATATTTT
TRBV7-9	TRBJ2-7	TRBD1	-	CASSTDRGVFYEQYF	TGTGCCAGCAGCACAGACAGGGGGGTCTTCTACGAGCAGTACTTC
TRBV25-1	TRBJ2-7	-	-	CASSELDSLSYEQYF	TGTGCCAGCAGTGAGTTAGACAGTCTCTCCTACGAGCAGTACTTC
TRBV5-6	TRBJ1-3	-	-	CASSLRANSGNTIYF	TGTGCCAGCAGCTTGCGGGCCAACTCTGGAAACACCATATATTTT
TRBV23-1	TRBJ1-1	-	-	CASSPRVRYTEAFF	TGCGCCAGCAGTCCCAGGGTACGATACACTGAAGCTTTCTTT
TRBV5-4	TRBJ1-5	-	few	CASSNGGGFQPQHF	TGTGCCAGCAGCAATGGAGGAGGATTTCAGCCCCAGCATTTT
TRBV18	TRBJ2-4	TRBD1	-	CASSPPQGRGNIQYF	TGTGCCAGCTCACCACCACAGGGGCGAGGGAACATTCAGTACTTC
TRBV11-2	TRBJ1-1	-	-	CASSLGMNTEAFF	TGTGCCAGCAGCTTGGGGATGAACACTGAAGCTTTCTTT
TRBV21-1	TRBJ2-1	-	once	CASSKRGRGGPRNEQFF	TGTGCCAGCAGCAAAAGGGGGCGCGGGGGGCCTCGGAATGAGCAGTTCTTC
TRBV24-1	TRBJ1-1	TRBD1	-	CATRDRANTEAFF	TGTGCCACCAGGGACAGGGCGAACACTGAAGCTTTCTTT
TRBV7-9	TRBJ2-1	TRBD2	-	CASSRWAGTSGPPEQFF	TGTGCCAGCAGCAGATGGGCCGGGACTAGCGGCCCACCTGAGCAGTTCTTC
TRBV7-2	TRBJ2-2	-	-	CASSFGRTPGAGELFF	TGTGCCAGCAGCTTTGGGCGTACTCCCGGGGCCGGGGAGCTGTTTTTT
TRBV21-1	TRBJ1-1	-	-	CASSNLLGQFEAFF	TGTGCCAGCAGCAATCTACTAGGACAATTTGAAGCTTTCTTT
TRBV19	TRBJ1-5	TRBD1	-	CASSETGGLSNQPQHF	TGTGCCAGTAGCGAGACAGGGGGCTTAAGCAATCAGCCCCAGCATTTT
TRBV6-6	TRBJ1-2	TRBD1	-	CATDPGTGVGYTF	TGTGCCACCGACCCCGGGACAGGGGTGGGCTACACCTTC
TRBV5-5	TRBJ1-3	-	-	CASSSPDNSGNTIYF	TGTGCCAGCAGCTCCCCAGATAACTCTGGAAACACCATATATTTT
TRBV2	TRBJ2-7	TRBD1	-	CASTGQGRDYEQYF	TGTGCCAGCACGGGACAGGGGAGAGATTACGAGCAGTACTTC
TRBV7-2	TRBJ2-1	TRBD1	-	CASSPGQGFYNEQFF	TGTGCCAGCAGCCCGGGACAGGGTTTCTACAATGAGCAGTTCTTC
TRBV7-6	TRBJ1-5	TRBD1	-	CASSSGTGIGQPQHF	TGTGCCAGCAGCTCCGGGACAGGGATAGGTCAGCCCCAGCATTTT
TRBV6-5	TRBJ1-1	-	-	CASSYFRGSEAFF	TGTGCCAGCAGTTACTTTCGGGGGAGTGAAGCTTTCTTT
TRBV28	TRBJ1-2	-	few	CATSLSQFYGYTF	TGTGCCACCAGTTTATCACAGTTCTATGGCTACACCTTC
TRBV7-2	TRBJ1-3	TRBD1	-	CASSPDRGRNTIYF	TGTGCCAGCAGCCCTGACAGGGGTAGAAACACCATATATTTT
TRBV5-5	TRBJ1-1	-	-	CASSWTGANTEAFF	TGTGCCAGCAGCTGGACGGGGGCGAACACTGAAGCTTTCTTT
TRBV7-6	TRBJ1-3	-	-	CASSLASPNTIYF	TGTGCCAGCAGCTTAGCGTCTCCCAACACCATATATTTT
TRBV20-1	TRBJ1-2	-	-	CSYWGGNGYTF	TGCAGTTACTGGGGAGGCAATGGCTACACCTTC
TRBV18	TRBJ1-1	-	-	CASSPGPGRGKSGTEAFF	TGTGCCAGCTCACCCGGCCCGGGCAGGGGAAAGTCTGGCACTGAAGCTTTCTTT
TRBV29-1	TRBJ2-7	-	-	CSVEKNRDVGNEQYF	TGCAGCGTTGAAAAGAATAGGGATGTTGGTAACGAGCAGTACTTC
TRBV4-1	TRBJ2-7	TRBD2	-	CASSRSGGLSYEQYF	TGCGCCAGCAGCAGGAGCGGGGGGCTCTCCTACGAGCAGTACTTC
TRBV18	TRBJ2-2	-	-	CASSPMPNPNTGELFF	TGTGCCAGCTCACCAATGCCTAACCCGAACACCGGGGAGCTGTTTTTT
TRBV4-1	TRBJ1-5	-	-	CASSQDSAGLNQPQHF	TGCGCCAGCAGCCAAGATTCGGCAGGCCTAAATCAGCCCCAGCATTTT
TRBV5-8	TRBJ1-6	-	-	CASSSGTQNSPLHF	TGTGCCAGCAGCTCCGGGACGCAGAATTCACCCCTCCACTTT
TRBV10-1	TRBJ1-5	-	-	CASQDCDQPQHF	TGCGCCAGCCAGGACTGTGATCAGCCCCAGCATTTT
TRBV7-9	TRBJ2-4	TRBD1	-	CASSLSPGGMDIQYF	TGTGCCAGCAGCTTAAGCCCAGGGGGCATGGACATTCAGTACTTC